Sequencing of this TCR beta chain was carried out in a study of blood T cell repertoires in COVID-19 (dated by TCRdb to the early 2020s). Study-wide context: Samples from collaborators originated in the United States, Italy and Spain and spanned both the acute and convalescent phases of COVID-19. The prospective study material was composed of cDNA or gDNA derived from T cells, B-cell-depleted T cells, or PBMCs. The dataset comprised deeply sampled blood TCRbeta repertoires from subjects exposed to, actively infected with, or recovered from COVID-19. The repertoires were made available in a free public database intended to serve as a resource for research on the immune response to SARS-CoV-2. Samples were obtained from the ongoing ImmuneRACE study (first 160 participants) and from some 1,300 subjects provided by 6 global collaborators. Sample metadata almost always included a de-identified subject ID, COVID-19 status, age in years and sex. Where available, HLA class I and class II types were taken from metadata supplied by the sample provider and were not determined by assay-based typing. Summary of the overall study and its limitations: The quantity of clinical and demographic metadata differed by source and by participant and was supplied without curation.

The collaborating institutions used their own protocols to collect whole blood in K2EDTA tubes. For TCRbeta analysis, collaborators shipped samples as frozen whole blood, isolated PBMCs, or DNA extracted from either of those sample types. Turning to this clone: This receptor's antigen is unknown. Base qualities are missing; no much larger clone stands one base away.

TCRbeta CDR3 regions were amplified from genomic DNA using the immunoSEQ Assay, a bias-controlled multiplex PCR. Per the source publication's procedure: The number of nucleated cells in each sample was estimated from the amplification of reference gene primers within the assay. To quantify the absolute abundance of each unique TCRbeta CDR3 rearrangement, sequence reads were collapsed and filtered. Productive Simpson clonality was computed per sample as the square root of Simpson's diversity index over productive rearrangements. Held by TCRdb, this immuneACCESS table contains in-frame sequences only and omits some clones. Under half of the omission traces to an unresolved V gene where checked; the cause of the rest is unknown. V and J calls and clone size are those listed in that table; D and trimming were worked out from the DNA. The sample profile shows some 190,000 clones; less than 90% of them were found once. The top ten hold around 1.2% of the sample.

Clipping removes 6 bases from V and 6 bases from J, with 13 as the unmatched junction base count. In the germline V gene (reference sequence), CDR1 corresponds to MNHNY and CDR2 to SVGAGI. From its cysteine to its phenylalanine, the CDR3 spans 16 amino acids. The only DNA kept is the CDR3, 48 bases in frame from the first base. The sequence came from a man aged 30 to 39 with acute or convalescent COVID-19. This receptor chain uses TRBV6-6 and TRBJ2-3, and TRBD2 aligns with 9 junction nucleotides. Sequenced input: peripheral blood. The CDR3 in this case is CASSFPLAGFPDTQYF. The DNA sequence is TGTGCCAGCAGCTTCCCACTAGCGGGCTTCCCGGATACGCAGTATTTT.